This T cell receptor (beta chain) was recorded in a study of cytomegalovirus exposure and HLA in healthy donors. Study-wide points: Presence/absence analysis assumed near-uniform sequencing depth across donors. A few of the chains that were CMV-associated were confirmed in vitro to be specific for CMV antigens.

It was with 60 Vbeta and 13 Jbeta primers that the PCR ran. The table came from immunoSEQ multiplex PCR; TCRdb's copy has only in-frame clones and leaves some out. This sample has approximately 190,000 clones, with roughly 80% found just once. Points on this clone: Its antigen is unidentified.

The sequence was collected from a woman in her fifties or sixties in good health and CMV-seropositive. The sample taken for sequencing was PBMCs.

CDR3 coding DNA: TGTGCCAGCAGTGACCCAGGGGGCCGCTATGGCTACACCTTC. Protein sequence: CASSDPGGRYGYTF. The chain couples TRBV25-1 to TRBJ1-2; 8 bases map to TRBD1. CDR3 size: 14 residues. The germline V gene encodes CDR1 MGHDK and CDR2 SYGVNS. The V segment lost 3 bases and the J segment 4 bases; nucleotides outside the gene matches: 4.